This passage covers 24 T cell receptor beta chains from one sample sequenced in a study of identical twins. Each CDR3 protein gets one entry after TCRdb re-called the 5' RACE reads with MiXCR. This sample has about 520,000 distinct CDR3 sequences, with 22% found just once. These data were also reused for a study on T cells expressing NK-cell markers.

Material for sequencing was CD4+ T cells sorted from blood. Receptor source: a woman aged 18-30 years in good health.

The rearrangement joins TRBV24-1 to TRBJ2-1, with D unclear. Trimming took 4 bases from V and 9 from J, leaving 18 bases between them. The CDR3 spans 15 residues. Germline-derived CDR1 and CDR2 are KGHDR and SFDVKD. The CDR3 spells CATSDPRSSDGEQFF. In DNA, the CDR3 is TGTGCCACCAGTGACCCCCGGAGTTCGGATGGTGAGCAGTTCTTC.

In this sample, this clonotype turned up a few times. This sequence joins TRBV4-3 and TRBJ1-1; tentative D call: TRBD1 (5 bases). This CDR3 is 16 amino acids long. V was shortened by 1 base and J by 0 bases, with 12 bases between the two germline ends. The germline CDR1 and CDR2 sequences are LGHNA and YSLEER. CDR3 coding DNA: TGCGCCAGCAGCCAAGGGCCCGACAGAGTGAACACTGAAGCTTTCTTT. Protein: CASSQGPDRVNTEAFF.

The chain is built from TRBV5-4 and TRBJ2-5; TRBD1 agrees at 7 bases. The CDR3 runs 15 residues. V dropped 1 base and J dropped 4; count of bases not matched to a gene: 7. Germline V lookup: CDR1 SGHNT, CDR2 YYREEE (reference sequence). The CDR3 DNA sequence: TGTGCCAGCAGCTTGCCGCGACAGGGCCGAGAGACCCAGTACTTC. Translation gives CASSLPRQGRETQYF. Filled out from reference TRBV5-4 and TRBJ2-5, the complete variable domain reads ETGVTQSPTHLIKTRGQQVTLRCSSQSGHNTVSWYQQALGQGPQFIFQYYREEENGRGNFPPRFSGLQFPNYSSELNVNALELDDSALYLCASSLPRQGRETQYFGPGTRLLVL.

CDR3 in DNA: TGTGCCAGCAGACGGCAGCACACCGGGGAGCTGTTTTTT. Translated: CASRRQHTGELFF. The rearrangement joins TRBV6-1 to TRBJ2-2; no clear D gene. The CDR3 spans 13 residues. Germline V gene sequence: CDR1 MNHNS, CDR2 SASEGT. The V and J ends lost 6 bases and 3 bases respectively, with 8 bases between them.

This clonotype was seen more than once but under ten times. The chain combines TRBV6-8 with TRBJ1-5, with no clear D. The length of the CDR3 is 17 residues. Trimming took 8 bases from V and 0 from J, leaving 20 bases between them. Germline CDR1 reads MNHGY; CDR2 reads SAAAGT. The CDR3 loop is CASRAHPVGHSNQPQHF. The CDR3 DNA sequence: TGTGCCAGCCGGGCCCATCCCGTGGGTCATAGCAATCAGCCCCAGCATTTT.

CDR3 region: CASSQRQLTEAFF. The CDR3 nucleotides are TGTGCCAGCAGTCAGAGACAGTTAACTGAAGCTTTCTTT. This chain connects TRBV7-2 to TRBJ1-1; D is perhaps TRBD1 (5 bases). With 6 bases removed from V and 5 bases from J, the gap between germline ends came to 13 bases. This CDR3 spans 13 amino acids. Germline V CDR1 and CDR2: SGHTA, FQGNSA.

The genes are TRBV12-3 or TRBV12-4 and TRBJ2-5; tentatively, D is TRBD1 or TRBD2 (6 bases each). The CDR3 spans 16 residues. Trimming cost V 8 bases and J 2 bases, with 21 bases left between them. The CDR3 region has the DNA TGTGCCAGCGCGGAAGGGGGGTATACCGAACAAGAGACCCAGTACTTC. Protein sequence: CASAEGGYTEQETQYF.

In its sample, this clonotype was seen many times. The genes are TRBV20-1 and TRBJ2-4, with D possibly being TRBD2 (5 bases). Germline values: CDR1 DFQATT, CDR2 SNEGSKA (reference sequence). Between the trimmed V and J ends, which lost 0 bases and 0 bases, there was a span of 12 bases. The CDR3 is 16 amino acids. CDR3 residues: CSARDEKRRAKNIQYF. CDR3 DNA sequence: TGCAGTGCTAGAGATGAAAAGCGGCGAGCCAAAAACATTCAGTACTTC.

The chain couples TRBV2 to TRBJ2-3; the D gene is possibly TRBD2 (6 bases). V lost 1 base, J lost 4 bases, and 12 bases lay in between. Germline assignment: CDR1 SNHLY and CDR2 FYNNEI. The CDR3 length is 15 residues. The CDR3 region has the DNA TGTGCCAGCAGTGAAGTCGGGAGAATCCCAGATACGCAGTATTTT. Its translation is CASSEVGRIPDTQYF.

Many counts were recorded for this clonotype. The genes are TRBV5-1 and TRBJ2-1; TRBD1 might be the D (5 bases). Germline lookup yields CDR1 SGHRS and CDR2 YFSETQ. The germline V and J ends were trimmed by 1 base and 6 bases, with 17 bases remaining between them. The CDR3 is 16 amino acids. CDR3 residues: CASSLYFQGSGNEQFF. The DNA for the CDR3 is TGCGCCAGCAGCTTGTATTTTCAGGGTTCAGGCAATGAGCAGTTCTTC.

Only a few counts were recorded for this clonotype. CDR3 residues: CAWSGTGGRETQYF. CDR3 DNA sequence: TGTGCCTGGTCCGGGACAGGGGGCCGAGAGACCCAGTACTTC. The chain uses TRBV30 and TRBJ2-5; TRBD1 matches at 12 bases. V lost 5 bases to trimming and J lost 4 bases; unmatched junction nucleotides: 5. This CDR3 is 14 amino acids long. CDR1 and CDR2 (germline): GTSNPN, SVGIG (reference sequence). Full variable domain (rest looked up from reference TRBV30 and TRBJ2-5): SQTIHQWPATLVQPVGSPLSLECTVEGTSNPNLYWYRQAAGRGLQLLFYSVGIGQISSEVPQNLSASRPQDRQFILSSKKLLLSDSGFYLCAWSGTGGRETQYFGPGTRLLVL.

This clonotype was seen only a few times. The genes are TRBV18 and TRBJ1-1; D gene uncertain. The germline CDR1 and CDR2 sequences are KGHSH and LQKENI. V was clipped by 3 bases and J by 3 bases, with 11 bases between them. This CDR3 is 14 amino acids long. The CDR3 loop is CASSPYLGDTEAFF. CDR3 DNA: TGTGCCAGCTCACCCTATCTCGGGGACACTGAAGCTTTCTTT. Together with reference TRBV18 and TRBJ1-1, the CDR3 gives the full variable domain: NAGVMQNPRHLVRRRGQEARLRCSPMKGHSHVYWYRQLPEEGLKFMVYLQKENIIDESGMPKERFSAEFPKEGPSILRIQQVVRGDSAAYFCASSPYLGDTEAFFGQGTRLTVV.

In this sample, this clonotype turned up many times. This chain connects TRBV29-1 to TRBJ2-1; D could derive from TRBD1 or TRBD2 (7 bases each). The CDR3 is 15 amino acids. Trimming stripped 6 bases from V and 3 bases from J, with 18 bases between. CDR1 is SQVTM and CDR2 is ANQGSEA in the germline V gene. The CDR3 DNA follows: TGCAGCGTACTCCCAGGGGGGAGGGTCTACAATGAGCAGTTCTTC. It is translated as CSVLPGGRVYNEQFF.

The chain employs TRBV7-8 and TRBJ1-1; TRBD1 might be the D (5 bases). This CDR3 comprises 14 residues. Per germline, CDR1 SGHVS and CDR2 FQNEAQ. The ends were cut back, 7 bases at V and 1 base at J, with 13 bases in the middle. CDR3 nucleotide sequence: TGTGCCAGCAACAGGCGGGAGGGGAACACTGAAGCTTTCTTT. This translates into CASNRREGNTEAFF.

V usage is TRBV7-9 and J usage is TRBJ1-1, with 7 bases that match TRBD1. This CDR3 comprises 13 residues. Trimming took 2 bases from V and 12 from J; bases not matched to a gene: 9. CDR1 is SEHNR, CDR2 FQNEAQ, per germline (reference sequence). CDR3 loop: CASSLPNRGGTFF. The CDR3 DNA follows: TGTGCCAGCAGCTTACCAAACAGGGGTGGGACTTTCTTT.

This clonotype has more than one count but fewer than ten. V and J are TRBV6-1 and TRBJ1-1; TRBD1 aligns across 7 bases. CDR3 size: 13 residues. Germline trimming cut 6 bases from V and 1 base from J; bases unmatched to any gene: 2. Germline CDR1 is MNHNS and CDR2 is SASEGT. CDR3 nucleotide sequence: TGTGCCAGCAGGACAGGGACGAACACTGAAGCTTTCTTT. Translating it yields CASRTGTNTEAFF.

This clonotype has more than one count but fewer than ten. This chain uses TRBV5-6 with TRBJ1-2; D is possibly TRBD1 (5 bases). The CDR3 spans 13 residues. The germline V and J ends were trimmed by 0 bases and 7 bases, with 10 bases remaining between them. The germline V gene encodes CDR1 SGHDT and CDR2 YYEEEE. The CDR3 is CASSLVVGGGYTF. CDR3 DNA: TGTGCCAGCAGCTTGGTGGTCGGGGGTGGCTACACCTTC.

The genes are TRBV10-3 and TRBJ1-1, with D unclear. V was cut by 3 bases and J by 1 base, with 6 bases left in between. CDR3 length: 13 residues. Per germline, CDR1 ENHRY and CDR2 SYGVKD. The CDR3 is CAISELRNTEAFF. The CDR3 nucleotides read TGTGCCATCAGTGAACTCCGGAACACTGAAGCTTTCTTT.

This rearrangement joins TRBV6-2 or TRBV6-3 to TRBJ2-1; weak D call: TRBD2 (6 bases). Germline values: CDR1 MNHEY, CDR2 SVGEGT. This CDR3 is built from 16 residues. V was clipped by 4 bases and J by 8 bases, with 21 bases between them. The CDR3 protein is CASSSPYVAGSDEQFF. The DNA for the CDR3 is TGTGCCAGCAGTTCCCCGTACGTTGCGGGGTCTGATGAGCAGTTCTTC.

V is TRBV20-1 and J is TRBJ2-1; 10 bases agree with TRBD2. This CDR3 has 19 amino acids. Germline loops: CDR1 DFQATT, CDR2 SNEGSKA (reference sequence). V gave up 0 bases and J gave up 0 bases; unmatched junction bases: 11. The CDR3 is CSARDGTSATRVSYNEQFF. CDR3 DNA sequence: TGCAGTGCTAGAGATGGGACTAGCGCGACCCGAGTCTCCTACAATGAGCAGTTCTTC.

CDR3 amino acids: CASSQTTSTEQFF. DNA of the CDR3: TGCGCCAGCAGCCAAACGACTAGCACTGAGCAGTTCTTC. The chain has TRBV4-3 and TRBJ2-1; 7 bases align to TRBD2. Unmatched junction bases numbered 4, after V lost 2 bases and J lost 9 bases. The CDR3 totals 13 residues. Germline V gene data show CDR1 as LGHNA and CDR2 as YSLEER.

This CDR3 is CASSTGGTQPQHF. The CDR3 region has the DNA TGTGCCAGCAGTACGGGGGGCACTCAGCCCCAGCATTTT. This chain links TRBV6-1 with TRBJ1-5; weak D call: TRBD1 (6 bases). Trimming left V 5 bases short and J 6 bases short, with 11 bases between. The CDR3 contains 13 residues. Germline V gene data show CDR1 as MNHNS and CDR2 as SASEGT.

This clonotype was seen a handful of times. V gene TRBV7-9 combines with J gene TRBJ2-7, with D tentatively TRBD2 (6 bases). The CDR3 runs to 17 residues. Germline V lookup: CDR1 SEHNR, CDR2 FQNEAQ (reference sequence). V was clipped by 5 bases and J by 0 bases, with 20 bases between them. CDR3 nucleotide sequence: TGTGCCAGCAGCCTTCCCAAGGGACTTTTGAGCTCCTACGAGCAGTACTTC. Translation gives CASSLPKGLLSSYEQYF.

V and J are TRBV20-1 and TRBJ2-7; D could derive from TRBD1 or TRBD2 (5 bases each). The CDR3 has 12 residues. The V gene lost 6 bases and the J gene lost 5 bases, with 14 bases spanning the gap. From germline, CDR1 is DFQATT and CDR2 SNEGSKA (reference sequence). In DNA, the CDR3 is TGCAGTGCAAGGGACCCCATCGACGAGCAGTACTTC. Translation: CSARDPIDEQYF.